This T cell receptor beta chain originates from a study of beta chain features in type 1 diabetes. Looking at the study overall: All samples combined gave roughly 110,000,000 sorted cells for examination. Study-level points and caveats: For patients, the naive, central memory and Treg TCRB repertoires appeared more alike than for healthy donors. Shorter TCRB CDR3s, moderately but significantly so, marked every one of the four CD4+ subsets in Type 1 diabetes patients.

Sorting based on CD45RO/CCR7/CD25/CD127/CD95/CD27 separated CD4+ naive, central memory, regulatory and stem cell-like memory cells. Concerning this clone itself: Its antigen is still unknown.

Since all of the isolated RNA was reverse transcribed, expressed TCRB transcripts were what got sequenced. Clones were read by immunoSEQ multiplex PCR, and TCRdb kept only the in-frame ones, dropping some. Of about 160,000 clones listed, almost 8% are singletons. Specimen: central memory CD4+ T cells from blood. The sequence was collected from a man aged 18 to 35 with type 1 diabetes.

The CDR3 spells CASSQTSIRDTQYF. CDR3 sequence (DNA): TGTGCCAGCAGCCAGACTAGTATCAGGGATACGCAGTATTTT. The rearrangement joins TRBV7-2 to TRBJ2-3, with D possibly being TRBD2 (6 bases). The V gene lost 5 bases and the J gene lost 6 bases, with 15 bases spanning the gap. CDR1 is SGHTA and CDR2 is FQGNSA in the germline V gene. The CDR3 covers 14 residues. Variable domain in full (rest from reference TRBV7-2 and TRBJ2-3): GAGVSQSPSNKVTEKGKDVELRCDPISGHTALYWYRQSLGQGLEFLIYFQGNSAPDKSGLPSDRFSAERTGGSVSTLTIQRTQQEDSAVYLCASSQTSIRDTQYFGPGTRLTVL.